This T cell receptor (beta chain) was identified in a study of cytomegalovirus exposure and HLA in healthy donors. Trimming pared 8 bases from V and 2 bases from J, leaving 12 bases between. Germline V CDR1 and CDR2: SNHLY, FYNNEI. The CDR3 is 13 residues long. PCR primers comprised 60 Vbeta and 13 Jbeta primers. The method was immunoSEQ multiplex PCR; TCRdb's version includes in-frame clones alone and lacks a portion of them. Of roughly 140,000 clones listed, approximately 78% are singletons. The V and J genes are TRBV2 and TRBJ1-1; TRBD1 might be the D (6 bases). This receptor was identified in a young woman in good health and CMV-seropositive. Sequencing input: PBMCs. The CDR3 bases are TGTGCCAGCTCCTGGGACACAAACACTGAAGCTTTCTTT. It is translated as CASSWDTNTEAFF.